This T cell receptor (beta chain) stems from a study of T cell repertoires in cytomegalovirus infection. Study overall: Indications came from public TCR beta signatures; they pointed to CMV infection and to a matching HLA type.

TCRdb reprocessed the reads with MiXCR, giving one entry per CDR3 protein. The sample has about 100,000 distinct CDR3 sequences, under 25% seen once; the top ten hold roughly two fifths. This CDR3 comprises 11 residues. Germline CDR1 is ENHRY and CDR2 is SYGVKD. V was shortened by 6 bases and J by 7 bases, with 8 bases between the two germline ends. The sequence was obtained from a human donor in good health (CMV status not recorded). Some clones in this sample may be carry-over from other donors' samples. V is TRBV10-3 and J is TRBJ2-3; TRBD2 might be the D (5 bases). Sequenced: CD8+ T cells from PBMCs. The CDR3 nucleotides are TGTGCCATCAGGAGGGCGAATACGCAGTATTTT. It yields the protein CAIRRANTQYF.